Described below is a single TCR beta chain sequence and its context. What it binds is not known. These data come from a study of healthy donors' naive CD4 and CD8 T cells. Study-wide results and limits: A reported CD4+/CD8+ bias affected most V and J genes in naive cells. Negatively charged CDR3s marked CD8+ lineage; positively charged CDR3s marked CD4+ lineage. Bulk sequencing left alpha and beta chains unpaired.

Each TCR library used around 500 ng of total RNA and a linear amplification protocol. Authors' data handling: Roughly 5 healthy donors contributed about 81,000 sequenced TCR alpha transcripts. TCRdb itself ran the reads through MiXCR, one entry per CDR3 protein. V and J calls and clone size were set by TCRdb, not the authors. The sample gives about 200,000 distinct CDR3 sequences, 65% to 75% of which show up once; less than 2.5% is in the top ten. CDR3 length: 12 residues. Per the germline V gene, CDR1 is SQVTM and CDR2 is ANQGSEA. V lost 0 bases to trimming and J lost 4 bases; unmatched junction nucleotides: 0.

The sequence derives from a pool of human donors in good health; the sample pools cells from several healthy donors. This sequence joins TRBV29-1 and TRBJ2-7, with TRBD1 matching over 7 bases. Sequenced input: naive CD4+ and CD8+ T cells sorted from blood, pooled from several donors. The CDR3 DNA reads TGCAGCGTTGAAGAGACAGGGTACGAGCAGTACTTC. This translates into CSVEETGYEQYF.